These 13 T cell receptor beta chains originate from one sample sequenced in a study of T-cell reconstitution after alpha-beta-depleted transplantation in children. Unique molecular identifiers were incorporated during preparation of the TCRbeta library. Each CDR3 protein gets one entry after TCRdb re-called the PCR reads with MiXCR. The sample includes 200,000 to 300,000 distinct CDR3 sequences, around 11% of them seen just once. This specimen was PBMCs from the stem cell graft donor, taken from the stem cell graft. The receptors derive from a human donor who donated a stem cell graft to a child with acute lymphoblastic leukemia.

This clonotype was recorded at least ten times. V gene TRBV24-1 combines with J gene TRBJ1-5; D call uncertain. CDR1 and CDR2 (germline): KGHDR, SFDVKD. Trimming left V 6 bases short and J 0 bases short, with 8 bases between. This CDR3 comprises 14 residues. CDR3 nucleotide sequence: TGTGCCACCAGTCCCGGAGATAGCAATCAGCCCCAGCATTTT. It encodes CATSPGDSNQPQHF.

This clonotype has ten or more counts. This chain joins TRBV12-3 or TRBV12-4 and TRBJ2-5, with 7 nucleotides matching TRBD2. Germline trimming cut 6 bases from V and 5 bases from J; bases unmatched to any gene: 3. The CDR3 sequence is 12 residues long. The CDR3 protein is CASRRGGETQYF. Written as DNA, the CDR3 is TGTGCCAGCAGACGGGGAGGGGAGACCCAGTACTTC.

This clonotype was observed many times. The rearrangement joins TRBV7-3 to TRBJ2-1; 8 nucleotides agree with TRBD2. The trim removed 2 bases at V and 8 bases at J, leaving 5 bases unmatched. Germline CDR1 reads SGHTA; CDR2 reads FQGTGA. This CDR3 has 14 residues. The chain's CDR3 is CASSLGSGSDEQFF. The CDR3, as DNA: TGTGCCAGCAGCTTAGGAAGCGGGAGCGATGAGCAGTTCTTC.

This clonotype was counted between two and nine times. The chain is built from TRBV11-2 and TRBJ2-7; 8 nucleotides agree with TRBD2. The V gene's germline CDR1 is SGHAT and CDR2 FQNNGV. The CDR3 contains 16 residues. J gave up 4 bases and V 1 base, and 9 bases lay outside the gene matches. CDR3 sequence (DNA): TGTGCCAGCAGCTTAGTAGTCCAGCGGGAGAAGTACGAGCAGTACTTC. Its translation is CASSLVVQREKYEQYF. The complete variable domain, with remaining parts taken from reference TRBV11-2 and TRBJ2-7, reads EAGVAQSPRYKIIEKRQSVAFWCNPISGHATLYWYQQILGQGPKLLIQFQNNGVVDDSQLPKDRFSAERLKGVDSTLKIQPAKLEDSAVYLCASSLVVQREKYEQYFGPGTRLTVT.

This clonotype occurred many times. This chain connects TRBV10-3 to TRBJ2-7; 14 nucleotides agree with TRBD2. The CDR3 length is 15 residues. Germline V CDR1 and CDR2: ENHRY, SYGVKD. V shed 10 bases and J 6 bases; nucleotides not matched to a gene: 11. CDR3 region: CATEAPGLAGVEQYF. CDR3 sequence (DNA): TGTGCCACCGAGGCTCCGGGACTAGCGGGAGTCGAGCAGTACTTC.

This clonotype appeared a few times. This rearrangement joins TRBV2 to TRBJ2-1; either TRBD1 or TRBD2 may fit D (5 bases each). Trimming cost V 8 bases and J 2 bases, with 19 bases left between them. This CDR3 spans 16 amino acids. Per the germline V gene, CDR1 is SNHLY and CDR2 is FYNNEI. The CDR3 loop reads CASASGPQRTYNEQFF. The CDR3, as DNA: TGTGCCAGCGCTTCGGGACCCCAAAGGACCTACAATGAGCAGTTCTTC.

This clonotype was recorded at least ten times. The genes are TRBV6-5 and TRBJ2-3; 13 bases align to TRBD2. CDR3 length equals 15 residues. Germline CDR1 reads MNHEY; CDR2 reads SVGAGI. V lost 6 bases and J lost 9; bases outside the gene matches: 9. Written as DNA, the CDR3 is TGTGCCAGCAGACTAGCGGGGGGGCCCAGTGCGACGCAGTATTTT. Protein product: CASRLAGGPSATQYF.

The sample holds many counts of this clonotype. CDR3 loop: CSAALLDEQYF. The CDR3, as DNA: TGCAGTGCCGCTCTCCTGGACGAGCAGTACTTC. V gene TRBV20-1 combines with J gene TRBJ2-7; no clear D. V was shortened by 6 bases and J by 5 bases, with 11 bases between the two germline ends. Germline V lookup: CDR1 DFQATT, CDR2 SNEGSKA (reference sequence). The CDR3 totals 11 residues.

On this clonotype itself: This clone may be a read error of a much larger clone one base away. The V and J genes are TRBV27 and TRBJ1-2, with D possibly being TRBD1 (6 bases). The CDR3 totals 13 residues. CDR1 MNHEY and CDR2 SMNVEV come from the germline V gene (reference sequence). CDR3 nucleotide sequence: TGTGCCAGCAGTTTATGGGACAATTATGGCAACACCTTC. Its translation is CASSLWDNYGNTF.

This clonotype was observed many times. The chain has TRBV10-3 and TRBJ2-7; 8 positions match TRBD1. This CDR3 has 16 residues. V dropped 6 bases and J dropped 5; count of bases not matched to a gene: 15. Germline V gives CDR1 ENHRY, CDR2 SYGVKD. The CDR3 nucleotides are TGTGCCATCAGCTCTGCTCCCTGGACAGGGAGGCACGAGCAGTACTTC. Its translation: CAISSAPWTGRHEQYF.

This clonotype was seen at least ten times. The chain combines TRBV12-3 or TRBV12-4 with TRBJ1-5, with 8 bases matching TRBD1. The CDR3 totals 15 residues. The J segment lost 4 bases and the V segment lost 7 bases, leaving 9 bases of the junction unmatched. The CDR3 coding sequence is TGTGCCAGCACCGGGGGACAGGAGGGAAATCAGCCCCAGCATTTT. As protein: CASTGGQEGNQPQHF.

This clonotype occurred many times. CDR3 sequence: CASSESPSGGVKETQYF. The CDR3 nucleotides are TGTGCCAGCAGTGAATCTCCTAGCGGGGGGGTGAAGGAGACCCAGTACTTC. J is TRBJ2-5 and V is TRBV6-1; 12 bases are a match to TRBD2. Looked up from germline, CDR1 is MNHNS and CDR2 is SASEGT. The V and J ends lost 2 bases and 5 bases, in that order; junction bases with no gene match: 9. CDR3 length equals 17 residues.

This clonotype was detected ten times or more. V is TRBV7-9 and J is TRBJ2-7; 7 bases are a match to TRBD1. V dropped 5 bases and J dropped 3; count of bases not matched to a gene: 7. The length of the CDR3 is 14 residues. Germline CDR1 SEHNR, CDR2 FQNEAQ (reference sequence). CDR3: CASSHRDSNYEQYF. In nucleotides, the CDR3 is TGTGCCAGCAGCCACCGGGACAGCAACTACGAGCAGTACTTC.